The TCR beta chain described here comes from a study of CD8 T cells in Susac syndrome. Roughly 0.45 to 1 ug RNA was reverse transcribed with random hexamers. TCRdb analysed the immunoSEQ multiplex PCR reads with MiXCR anew, one entry per CDR3 protein. Here the sample spans about 200,000 distinct CDR3 sequences, 85% to 95% being singletons. Sequencing of TCR beta was performed on blood CD8+ and CD4+ T cells. Germline V lookup: CDR1 SQVTM, CDR2 ANQGSEA. This CDR3 contains 13 residues. V lost 4 bases to trimming and J lost 5 bases; unmatched junction nucleotides: 7. The specimen sequenced was CD4+ T cells from PBMCs. The rearrangement uses TRBV29-1 and TRBJ2-7; 8 bases are shared with TRBD1. The sequence was collected from a human donor in good health. CDR3 bases: TGCAGCGTTGTTCGGCAGGGGGCCCACGAGCAGTACTTC. As protein: CSVVRQGAHEQYF.